This T cell receptor beta chain is from a study of CD8 T cells in ankylosing spondylitis. General study results and limits: It appeared that ankylosing spondylitis blood was characterized by a TCR beta motif of fewer than ten highly homologous variants. Disease-linked clones reportedly concentrated significantly in matched ankylosing spondylitis synovial fluid. Earlier work had already found some motif variants in reactive arthritis synovial fluid and blood.

This clonotype was seen ten or more times. What it binds is unknown. The CDR3 has 15 amino acids. Germline V gene lookup returns CDR1 SGHKS and CDR2 YYEKEE (reference sequence). Losses at the gene ends were 4 bases for V and 1 base for J; bases not matched to a gene: 7. Molecular-barcoded quantitative 5'-RACE produced these TCR beta libraries. TCRdb itself ran the 5' RACE reads through MiXCR, one entry per CDR3 protein. The sample has about 320,000 distinct CDR3 sequences, around a tenth seen once. Sequenced material: blood, either unsorted or a sorted T cell fraction (not recorded which). The receptor was isolated from a female donor with ankylosing spondylitis or in good health (not recorded which). The rearrangement links TRBV5-5 to TRBJ1-1; 7 nucleotides agree with TRBD1. CDR3 protein: CASSIRDSENTEAFF. DNA for the CDR3: TGTGCCAGCAGCATTCGGGACAGCGAGAACACTGAAGCTTTCTTT.